Below, one T cell receptor (beta chain) is given with its context. This clonotype appeared many times. Its specific antigen is unknown. One base away there is no much larger clone; base qualities are not given. Libraries were prepared through PCR. The sequencer listed for this sample is Illumina HiSeq 2500. TCR library preparation used molecular barcoding, with unique molecular identifiers applied to normalize quantification of the TCRbeta repertoire. Using fastp at Q25 and MiXCR, TCRdb reprocessed the public reads and kept productive beta chains. Entries are consolidated by CDR3 protein sequence, retaining the most common genes and DNA. The table for this sample lists approximately 290,000 distinct CDR3 sequences; around 10% of them were counted only once. The top ten constitute about 20% of the sample. Read against the paper, the sample's treatment or condition label means: allogeneic hematopoietic cell transplantation with graft depleted of TCRalphabeta T cells and CD19 B cells. The transplant recipients were children given TCRalphabeta/CD19-depleted allogeneic hematopoietic cell grafts.

This record comes from a study of T-cell reconstitution after alpha-beta-depleted transplantation in children (dated by TCRdb to 2016 to 2017). At the level of the whole study: The study quantitatively tracked T-cell immune reconstitution after TCRalphabeta/CD19-depleted allogeneic hematopoietic cell transplantation in children using TCR repertoire profiling.

The CDR3 runs 15 residues from the cysteine to the phenylalanine. Of all the DNA, just the CDR3 is kept, 45 bases in frame from base 1. V is clipped by 4 bases and J by 2 bases, and the sequence between their germline boundaries is 13 bases long. Overall study outcomes, separate from this receptor: The apparently early recovery of alphabetaT-cell counts about two months after transplant reportedly depended on only several hundred rapidly expanded clones that came from non-depleted graft cells. The high TCRbeta diversity at day 60 in some patients was ascribed to recipient T cells and intrathymic progenitors that had survived conditioning. Hyperexpanded clone frequencies declined over subsequent months; after one year, T-cell counts and TCRbeta diversity were mostly attributed to newly produced T cells.

The specimen was peripheral blood, collected 180 days after TCRalphabeta/CD19-depleted stem cell transplant. Recombination connected TRBV12-3 or TRBV12-4 to TRBJ2-3, with a weak D call of TRBD1 (5 bases match). The sequence derives from a male patient between 2 and 10 years old who had a stem cell transplant for chronic granulomatous disease, so the T cells may come from the graft donor. The bases are TGTGCCAGCAGTTACTCGACAGAGCCCACAGATACGCAGTATTTT. The resulting protein is CASSYSTEPTDTQYF.